These 18 T cell receptor beta chains share one sample of origin, sequenced in a study of response to subunit inactivated influenza vaccine. TCRdb re-derived calls from the RT-PCR reads in MiXCR, one entry per CDR3 protein. The table lists roughly 500,000 distinct CDR3 sequences, under 30% of them singletons. The same sample was also studied in work on T cells expressing NK-cell markers. That source notes: Libraries used 5'RACE template switching adding universal primer site and UMIs.

The sample was CD4+ T cells sorted from PBMCs, taken about 13 days after vaccination. Every receptor here comes from a middle-aged man who received an inactivated influenza vaccine.

The V call is TRBV7-2, the J call TRBJ2-5; D remains ambiguous. The V gene's germline CDR1 is SGHTA and CDR2 FQGNSA. V dropped 2 bases and J dropped 3 bases, with 13 bases sitting between them. This CDR3 contains 15 residues. The CDR3 protein is CASSLNPAQKETQYF. In nucleotides, the CDR3 is TGTGCCAGCAGCTTAAACCCTGCCCAGAAAGAGACCCAGTACTTC.

V and J are TRBV9 and TRBJ2-2; 8 bases are shared with TRBD2. This CDR3 contains 15 residues. CDR1 is SGDLS, CDR2 YYNGEE, per germline. Germline trimming cut 4 bases from V and 5 bases from J; bases unmatched to any gene: 7. In DNA form, the CDR3 reads TGTGCCAGCAGCCCCGAGAGCGGGGGTACCGGGGAGCTGTTTTTT. Encoded protein: CASSPESGGTGELFF.

This clonotype showed up just a few times. This chain links TRBV15 with TRBJ2-5; weak D call: TRBD1 (5 bases). Trimming took off 0 bases at V and 12 bases at J, with 8 bases between the two ends. The CDR3 runs 11 residues. The germline gives CDR1 LNHNV, CDR2 YYDKDF (reference sequence). CDR3 in DNA: TGTGCCACCAGCAGAGAAGGCAGGGAGTACTTC. The encoded protein is CATSREGREYF.

This clonotype was picked up a small number of times. V usage is TRBV4-1 and J usage is TRBJ1-2; 9 bases map to TRBD1. Germline CDR1 MGHRA, CDR2 YSYEKL. CDR3 length equals 19 residues. Trimming removed 0 bases from V and 8 bases from J; junction bases left unmatched: 19. The CDR3: CASSQDRTGQGSLNRGYTF. For the CDR3, the DNA is TGCGCCAGCAGCCAAGACAGGACGGGACAGGGAAGTTTGAACAGGGGCTACACCTTC.

This clonotype has more than one count but fewer than ten. The V call is TRBV12-3 or TRBV12-4, the J call TRBJ2-7; D remains ambiguous. The CDR3 is 13 amino acids. V lost 1 base, J lost 7 bases, and 11 bases lay in between. The CDR3 region has the DNA TGTGCCAGCAGTTTAGAACTTCGCCGAGAGCAGTACTTC. As protein: CASSLELRREQYF.

This clonotype was recorded a few times. The chain carries TRBV20-1 and TRBJ2-2; D may match TRBD1 or TRBD2 (7 bases each). V was clipped by 1 base and J by 6 bases, with 12 bases between them. CDR1 and CDR2 (germline): DFQATT, SNEGSKA (reference sequence). CDR3 length equals 14 residues. CDR3 in amino acids: CSARGQGGAGELFF. The CDR3 bases are TGCAGTGCTAGAGGACAGGGAGGGGCCGGGGAGCTGTTTTTT.

This chain uses TRBV7-6 with TRBJ1-5; D uncertain. Trimming left V 1 base short and J 2 bases short, with 6 bases between. The CDR3 contains 14 residues. Germline V gives CDR1 SGHVS, CDR2 FNYEAQ. This CDR3 reads CASSLGVRNQPQHF. The CDR3 coding sequence is TGTGCCAGCAGCTTAGGGGTTCGCAATCAGCCCCAGCATTTT.

This clonotype was counted a few times. This chain joins TRBV7-3 and TRBJ2-1, with D uncertain. CDR1 and CDR2 (germline): SGHTA, FQGTGA. Trimming cost V 2 bases and J 11 bases, with 13 bases left between them. This CDR3 comprises 13 residues. DNA of the CDR3: TGTGCCAGCAGCTTAGGAGCGACTGCGAAGCAGTTCTTC. Translation gives CASSLGATAKQFF.

The chain recombines TRBV20-1 with TRBJ2-5, with 7 bases lining up with TRBD2. Germline V gives CDR1 DFQATT, CDR2 SNEGSKA (reference sequence). CDR3 length: 12 residues. J gave up 4 bases and V 6 bases, and 5 bases lay outside the gene matches. The CDR3 sequence is CSALSSGETQYF. In DNA form, the CDR3 reads TGCAGTGCCCTGTCTAGCGGAGAGACCCAGTACTTC.

The chain recombines TRBV5-1 with TRBJ1-3; 7 nucleotides agree with TRBD1. J was trimmed by 0 bases and V by 1 base; bases with no gene match: 4. The germline V gene encodes CDR1 SGHRS and CDR2 YFSETQ. CDR3 size: 16 residues. The CDR3 is CASSLTGALSGNTIYF. Written as DNA, the CDR3 is TGCGCCAGCAGCTTGACAGGGGCGCTCTCTGGAAACACCATATATTTT.

The chain couples TRBV12-3 or TRBV12-4 to TRBJ2-5; no reliable D call. The CDR3 contains 15 residues. V lost 6 bases and J 2 bases, leaving 16 bases between the germline ends. The CDR3 loop is CASSPGGTVQETQYF. The CDR3 nucleotides are TGTGCCAGCAGCCCAGGCGGTACAGTACAAGAGACCCAGTACTTC.

In this sample, this clonotype turned up a few times. The CDR3, as DNA: TGTGCCAGCAGCCAGCCGGAAAGTGAAGCTTTCTTT. Amino acids: CASSQPESEAFF. The chain combines TRBV3-1 with TRBJ1-1; no firm D call. The CDR3 sequence is 12 residues long. From germline, CDR1 is LGHDT and CDR2 YNNKEL (reference sequence). The germline V and J ends were trimmed by 3 bases and 7 bases, with 9 bases remaining between them. The variable domain in full, with the rest retrieved from reference TRBV3-1 and TRBJ1-1, is DTAVSQTPKYLVTQMGNDKSIKCEQNLGHDTMYWYKQDSKKFLKIMFSYNNKELIINETVPNRFSPKSPDKAHLNLHINSLELGDSAVYFCASSQPESEAFFGQGTRLTVV.

The chain is built from TRBV5-1 and TRBJ1-2, with D maybe TRBD1 (5 bases). Germline lookup yields CDR1 SGHRS and CDR2 YFSETQ. This CDR3 has 14 amino acids. Trimming pared 6 bases from V and 3 bases from J, leaving 15 bases between. CDR3 amino acids: CASTSEQGDYGYTF. CDR3 nucleotide sequence: TGCGCCAGCACCTCAGAGCAGGGCGACTATGGCTACACCTTC. The full variable domain, in which reference TRBV5-1 and TRBJ1-2 provide the parts outside the CDR3, is KAGVTQTPRYLIKTRGQQVTLSCSPISGHRSVSWYQQTPGQGLQFLFEYFSETQRNKGNFPGRFSGRQFSNSRSEMNVSTLELGDSALYLCASTSEQGDYGYTFGSGTRLTVV.

This clonotype was picked up one time. This chain uses TRBV6-6 with TRBJ1-1; no clear D gene. Germline CDR1 is MNHNY and CDR2 is SVGAGI (reference sequence). The CDR3 contains 12 residues. Trimming cost V 4 bases and J 5 bases, with 8 bases left between them. CDR3: CASSLRQTEAFF. The CDR3 nucleotides are TGTGCCAGCAGTTTAAGACAAACTGAAGCTTTCTTT.

This chain joins TRBV28 and TRBJ2-5; D is undetermined. V dropped 2 bases and J dropped 9 bases, with 16 bases sitting between them. CDR1 and CDR2 from the germline V gene are MDHEN and SYDVKM. CDR3 size: 14 residues. CDR3 nucleotides: TGTGCCAGCAGTTTAACTGCCGCGTTGACGGCCCAGTACTTC. Translation gives CASSLTAALTAQYF.

The DNA for the CDR3 is TGCGCCAGCAGCATCTCCGGGACAGGGGTAGAGACCCAGTACTTC. This codes for CASSISGTGVETQYF. The J gene is TRBJ2-5, the V gene TRBV5-1; 10 positions match TRBD1. Germline values: CDR1 SGHRS, CDR2 YFSETQ. V lost 4 bases, J lost 4 bases, and 7 bases stayed unmatched. CDR3 length: 15 residues.

The chain has TRBV7-2 and TRBJ2-2, with D unresolved. The V and J ends lost 4 bases and 8 bases respectively, with 14 bases between them. CDR3 length: 14 amino acids. Germline CDR1 and CDR2: SGHTA and FQGNSA. DNA for the CDR3: TGTGCCAGCAGCTCAACGGTTGGATCGGGGGAGCTGTTTTTT. It translates to CASSSTVGSGELFF. The variable domain in full, with the rest retrieved from reference TRBV7-2 and TRBJ2-2, is GAGVSQSPSNKVTEKGKDVELRCDPISGHTALYWYRQSLGQGLEFLIYFQGNSAPDKSGLPSDRFSAERTGGSVSTLTIQRTQQEDSAVYLCASSSTVGSGELFFGEGSRLTVL.

This clonotype turned up a few times. The V gene is TRBV4-3, the J gene TRBJ2-7; 10 nucleotides match TRBD1. CDR3 length: 15 residues. Per the germline V gene, CDR1 is LGHNA and CDR2 is YSLEER. With 1 base clipped from V and 4 bases from J, the junction kept 4 bases outside the gene matches. The CDR3 protein is CASSQAGTGDYEQYF. Written as DNA, the CDR3 is TGCGCCAGCAGCCAAGCCGGGACAGGGGATTACGAGCAGTACTTC.